Below, 15 T cell receptor beta chains from the same sample are listed, as sequenced in a study of T cell changes during pregnancy in multiple sclerosis (dated by TCRdb to between 2018 and 2021). The library was made by the immunoSEQ multiplex PCR assay. Here the immuneACCESS table is served through TCRdb, limited to in-frame sequences with V and J called. Missing clones are a known gap in these copies; in checked studies unresolved V genes cover under half, and the rest lacks a known reason. In all, the sample holds about 80,000 clones, and around nine tenths of those were seen once. About 0.22% of the sample is in the top ten clones. The material sequenced was CD4+ T cells from peripheral blood mononuclear cells, taken before pregnancy. These receptors were obtained from a female donor with multiple sclerosis, enrolled in a pregnancy study.

The chain employs TRBV6-1 and TRBJ1-2; D perhaps matches TRBD1 (5 bases). This CDR3 contains 14 residues. Germline V CDR1 and CDR2: MNHNS, SASEGT. Trimming removed 1 base from V and 6 bases from J, with 12 bases in between. CDR3: CASSEVGRADGYTF. CDR3 DNA sequence: TGTGCCAGCAGTGAAGTAGGCAGGGCAGATGGCTACACCTTC.

The CDR3 DNA sequence: TGTGCCAGTATAGGGGGAGGACTAGCGGCAAGGGGCGGGGAGCTGTTTTTT. This sequence encodes CASIGGGLAARGGELFF. The J gene is TRBJ2-2, the V gene TRBV19; 10 bases line up with TRBD2. The CDR3 loop spans 17 amino acids. With V trimmed by 7 bases and J by 7 bases, 15 bases remained unmatched. Per germline, CDR1 LNHDA and CDR2 SQIVND (reference sequence). Full variable domain (rest looked up from reference TRBV19 and TRBJ2-2): DGGITQSPKYLFRKEGQNVTLSCEQNLNHDAMYWYRQDPGQGLRLIYYSQIVNDFQKGDIAEGYSVSREKKESFPLTVTSAQKNPTAFYLCASIGGGLAARGGELFFGEGSRLTVL.

This chain uses TRBV2 with TRBJ2-5; the D gene is possibly TRBD2 (6 bases). Germline V gene lookup returns CDR1 SNHLY and CDR2 FYNNEI. Trimming removed 6 bases from V and 2 bases from J, with 13 bases in between. This CDR3 spans 14 amino acids. CDR3 bases: TGTGCCAGCAGGATAGGGACTTATCAAGAGACCCAGTACTTC. Its translation is CASRIGTYQETQYF.

The chain couples TRBV2 to TRBJ2-3; 8 bases line up with TRBD1. V dropped 5 bases and J dropped 5; count of bases not matched to a gene: 6. The V gene's germline CDR1 is SNHLY and CDR2 FYNNEI. This CDR3 has 14 residues. In DNA, the CDR3 is TGTGCCAGCAGTATCGACAGGGGCCTAGATACGCAGTATTTT. It translates to CASSIDRGLDTQYF.

Here the CDR3 DNA reads TGTGCCACCAGCAGAGAAGCGTTGGACAGCCTATCCTCTGGAAACACCATATATTTT. It specifies CATSREALDSLSSGNTIYF. The rearrangement joins TRBV15 to TRBJ1-3, with D possibly TRBD1 on 6 matching bases. Germline assignment: CDR1 LNHNV and CDR2 YYDKDF (reference sequence). Deletions cut 0 bases from V and 0 bases from J, with 18 bases between. The CDR3 is 19 residues long.

The chain carries TRBV29-1 and TRBJ1-5, with D perhaps TRBD1 (5 bases). Germline assignment: CDR1 SQVTM and CDR2 ANQGSEA. The CDR3 totals 13 residues. V was pared by 1 base and J by 5 bases, with 9 bases between. The CDR3, as DNA: TGCAGCGTTGAAGCATCGGGGGATCAGCCCCAGCATTTT. Its translation: CSVEASGDQPQHF. The full variable domain, its missing parts supplied by reference TRBV29-1 and TRBJ1-5, is SAVISQKPSRDICQRGTSLTIQCQVDSQVTMMFWYRQQPGQSLTLIATANQGSEATYESGFVIDKFPISRPNLTFSTLTVSNMSPEDSSIYLCSVEASGDQPQHFGDGTRLSIL.

V and J are TRBV5-6 and TRBJ1-2; 11 nucleotides match TRBD1. Germline assignment: CDR1 SGHDT and CDR2 YYEEEE. Trimming cost V 4 bases and J 6 bases; bases outside gene matches: 5. The CDR3 covers 14 residues. In DNA, the CDR3 is TGTGCCAGCAGCCGGACAGGGGGCGCGGATGGCTACACCTTC. It is translated as CASSRTGGADGYTF.

The chain has TRBV6-5 and TRBJ2-7; a weak D match, TRBD1 (6 bases). Germline CDR1 and CDR2: MNHEY and SVGAGI. V dropped 8 bases and J dropped 7 bases, with 12 bases sitting between them. This CDR3 contains 11 residues. The CDR3 bases are TGTGCCAGCGGTTGGGGGCGAGAGCAGTACTTC. Protein product: CASGWGREQYF.

The V gene is TRBV9, the J gene TRBJ2-1, with 9 bases that match TRBD2. The CDR3 covers 15 residues. Losses at the gene ends were 2 bases for V and 5 bases for J; bases not matched to a gene: 5. Looked up from germline, CDR1 is SGDLS and CDR2 is YYNGEE. The CDR3 loop reads CASSVGRGGHNEQFF. CDR3 sequence (DNA): TGTGCCAGCAGCGTTGGGCGGGGGGGCCACAATGAGCAGTTCTTC.

The V and J genes are TRBV11-1 and TRBJ2-5, with 7 bases matching TRBD2. The CDR3 length is 14 residues. V was pared by 4 bases and J by 4 bases, with 6 bases of the junction left unmatched. The germline V gene encodes CDR1 SGHAT and CDR2 FQDESV (reference sequence). In DNA form, the CDR3 reads TGTGCCAGCAGCTCCCCGGGCGGGGGAGAGACCCAGTACTTC. This translates into CASSSPGGGETQYF.

The rearrangement joins TRBV7-2 to TRBJ1-1; D uncertain. This CDR3 has 12 amino acids. Deletions cut 2 bases from V and 11 bases from J, with 12 bases between. The germline gives CDR1 SGHTA, CDR2 FQGNSA. The CDR3 DNA sequence: TGTGCCAGCAGCTTATCTGAGGGAAGGGCTTTCTTT. Amino acids: CASSLSEGRAFF.

The J gene is TRBJ2-7, the V gene TRBV30, with D perhaps matching TRBD1 (6 bases). CDR3 length: 15 residues. Germline CDR1 GTSNPN, CDR2 SVGIG (reference sequence). Deletions cut 1 base from V and 2 bases from J, with 15 bases between. CDR3 bases: TGTGCCTGGAGTGCAGCAGGGGCCCGACCCTACGAGCAGTACTTC. This codes for CAWSAAGARPYEQYF.

This clone is deemed medium-sized. The J gene is TRBJ1-1, the V gene TRBV20-1; D not resolved. The V end was cut by 6 bases, the J end by 8 bases, with 10 bases between. Germline-derived CDR1 and CDR2 are DFQATT and SNEGSKA (reference sequence). CDR3 size: 10 residues. Written as DNA, the CDR3 is TGCAGTGCCGGGAATATAGAAGCTTTCTTT. Its translation: CSAGNIEAFF.

V and J are TRBV7-7 and TRBJ2-5, with 7 bases aligning to TRBD1. CDR3 length equals 13 residues. Germline V gene data show CDR1 as SSHAT and CDR2 as FNYEAQ (reference sequence). V gave up 3 bases and J gave up 2 bases; unmatched junction bases: 0. DNA of the CDR3: TGTGCCAGCAGCTTGGACAGGCAAGAGACCCAGTACTTC. Its translation is CASSLDRQETQYF.

The chain carries TRBV5-6 and TRBJ2-2; 9 nucleotides align to TRBD2. The junction had 9 bases not matched to a gene; V was cut back by 5 bases and J by 1 base. This CDR3 has 17 residues. Germline V gene data show CDR1 as SGHDT and CDR2 as YYEEEE. CDR3 sequence (DNA): TGTGCCAGCAGTCGCACCGGAGCGGGGGGGAACACCGGGGAGCTGTTTTTT. Translated: CASSRTGAGGNTGELFF.